This T cell receptor beta chain was identified in a study of breast tumors, draining lymph nodes, adjacent tissues. Only a few counts were recorded for this clonotype. Its specificity is not known. V was clipped by 3 bases and J by 4 bases, with 20 bases between them. CDR3 length: 16 amino acids. CDR1 and CDR2 (germline): DFQATT, SNEGSKA (reference sequence). TCRdb reprocessed the multiplex PCR reads with MiXCR, giving one entry per CDR3 protein. This sample carries about 22,000 distinct CDR3 sequences, more than 50% of them seen once, and the ten largest clones take roughly an eighth. Study observations and caveats: That most tumor T cells come from lymph nodes remained unproven. Tumor TCR diversity was below lymph nodes but above nontumor tissue. Findings are consistent with lymph node origin and intratumoral expansion of most tumor T cells. Luminal-like breast cancer showed significantly greater tumor-nontumor repertoire similarity than basal-like breast cancer did.

The sample consisted of breast tumor tissue. This TCR was sampled from a female donor with breast cancer. Some clones in this sample may be carry-over from other donors' samples. The chain recombines TRBV20-1 with TRBJ2-3; D is perhaps TRBD2 (7 bases). CDR3: CSARVWRAGAPDTQYF. As DNA, the CDR3 is TGCAGTGCTAGGGTATGGCGGGCGGGGGCCCCAGATACGCAGTATTTT.